This TCR beta chain comes out of a study of shared clonotypes between healthy human individuals (dated by TCRdb to the early 2020s). About the investigation overall: The cohort included a few men and a couple of women between 18 and 49 years of age. Per donor, three plates each were used for CD4 naive and CD4 memory, two for CD8 naive, and one for CD8 memory. The study deeply sequenced blood TCR repertoires of about five healthy adults to estimate repertoire size and the extent of clonotype sharing between individuals. Different laboratories and diverse techniques were used to prepare libraries and sequence TCR repertoires, to increase sequencing depth and limit assay-specific biases. Between about 0.9 and 9 billion PBMCs per donor were obtained by leukapheresis. Results the study describes overall, beyond this receptor: Pairwise subsampling led to the expectation that sequencing depth would affect the degree of clonotype sharing among donors. Incomplete sequencing was indicated by rarefaction of sorted-subset datasets, despite the large sequencing depth. Because the study included a small number of donors, the genetic and exposure-history diversity represented was limited. When several donors were compared, the shared fraction of clonotypes was 5% to 6.5% for naive CD4, approximately 3.5% for naive CD8, more than 2% for memory CD4, and 0.4% for memory CD8. Naive subsets generally had larger estimated clonotype richness than memory subsets. Higher generation probabilities were observed for clonotypes shared by all four sorted-subset donors than for non-shared clonotypes. Sampling was restricted to blood, and TCR repertoires in tissue are likely to differ from TCR repertoires in blood.

TCR CDR3 regions were amplified from genomic DNA by multiplex PCR using the deep immunoSEQ assay. Extracted genomic DNA from each cell subset was distributed evenly across all wells of several immunoSEQ 96-well plates, and each plate was treated as a replicate. Each replicate PCR for sorted subsets received about 210 ng genomic DNA, equal to about 30,000 T cell genomes. Purified libraries were measured with a Qubit 3.0 fluorometer, size-checked on a Bioanalyzer 2100, and measured again with the KAPA Library Quantification kit. A separate single-read 150-cycle Illumina NextSeq 550 flow cell was used to sequence each immunoSEQ 96-well plate. The source study handled its data this way. The immunoSEQ output contained only junctional sequences without quality scores, so filtering could not match that applied to full-length reads. Sequences were annotated with PyIR, a Python wrapper for IgBLAST v1.9, and V/J genes and CDR3 were assigned using IMGT germline references. Reads with weak V/J assignments (E-value above 1e-6), missing CDR3, stop codons, out-of-frame junctions, or ambiguous translated residues were removed. V3J clonotypes were defined as sequences sharing an identical inferred V gene, J gene, and CDR3 amino acid sequence. Percentage overlap between repertoires was calculated by dividing the number of shared unique clonotypes by the size of the smaller repertoire. Repertoire richness was assessed with RTK rarefaction, the Chao1 estimator, and Recon v2.1 estimates of unobserved clonotypes. Generation probabilities were computed with OLGA for all TCRbeta clonotypes obtained by the gDNA method from several donors. In TCRdb, the immuneACCESS table is reduced to in-frame sequences with V and J assigned. These tables do not hold every clone; where another copy was compared, an unresolved V gene accounts for under half, and the others remain unexplained. V, J and clone size reflect that table, while D and trimming were determined from the DNA. The sample table contains over a million clones; only one count was recorded for 70% to 80% of them. The top ten constitute over 1.3% of the sample.

Donors were healthy HIV-negative adults with no recently reported acute infections or vaccinations. Only Caucasian adults living in Nashville, Tennessee, USA were represented among the donors. CD4+ T cells were enriched by magnetic negative selection; naive cells were then positively selected on CD45RA, and the negative fraction formed the memory subset. After blood collection by leukapheresis, PBMCs were isolated using Ficoll-Histopaque density gradient centrifugation and then cryopreserved in the vapor phase of liquid nitrogen. Purity and quantity of every magnetically sorted T cell population were checked by analytical flow cytometry. Genomic DNA was isolated from each sorted fraction and quantified by UV absorbance on a Nanodrop 2000c. Remarks on this clone: Its antigen is unknown. No per-base quality is available; no much larger clone lies one base away.

A distance of 11 bases separates the germline ends of V and J, which lose 6 bases and 5 bases respectively. The cysteine opens and the phenylalanine closes a CDR3 of 13 amino acids. The only DNA kept is the CDR3, 39 bases in frame from the first base. The CDR1 and CDR2 encoded by the germline V gene (reference sequence) are LNHDA and SQIVND. This TCR came from a man between 18 and 29 years old in good health. The sequenced sample consisted of memory CD4+ T cells sorted from blood. Read against the paper, the sample's cell subset or site label means: CD45RA-negative fraction. The chain uses TRBV19 and TRBJ1-5; 5 matching bases give a weak D call of TRBD1. The CDR3 in this case is CASSGDPYQPQHF. At the DNA level, the sequence is TGTGCCAGTAGCGGGGACCCTTATCAGCCCCAGCATTTT.